This T cell receptor (beta chain) comes out of a study of T cell responses to AZD1222 COVID-19 vaccine. Some clones are missing from TCRdb's copy, which holds only in-frame ones; the method was immunoSEQ multiplex PCR. The sample includes around 160,000 clones, 90% to 95% of them seen just once. Germline CDR1 reads MGHRA; CDR2 reads YSYEKL. J lost 6 bases, V lost 0 bases, and 7 bases had no gene match. This CDR3 region has 15 residues. This sequence was found in an adult who received the AZD1222 COVID-19 vaccine. The source material was peripheral blood, sampled 28 days after the second AZD1222 dose. This chain uses TRBV4-1 with TRBJ2-7; TRBD2 agrees at 8 bases. The CDR3: CASSQDPTSEIEQYF. In DNA, the CDR3 is TGCGCCAGCAGCCAAGATCCGACTAGCGAGATCGAGCAGTACTTC.